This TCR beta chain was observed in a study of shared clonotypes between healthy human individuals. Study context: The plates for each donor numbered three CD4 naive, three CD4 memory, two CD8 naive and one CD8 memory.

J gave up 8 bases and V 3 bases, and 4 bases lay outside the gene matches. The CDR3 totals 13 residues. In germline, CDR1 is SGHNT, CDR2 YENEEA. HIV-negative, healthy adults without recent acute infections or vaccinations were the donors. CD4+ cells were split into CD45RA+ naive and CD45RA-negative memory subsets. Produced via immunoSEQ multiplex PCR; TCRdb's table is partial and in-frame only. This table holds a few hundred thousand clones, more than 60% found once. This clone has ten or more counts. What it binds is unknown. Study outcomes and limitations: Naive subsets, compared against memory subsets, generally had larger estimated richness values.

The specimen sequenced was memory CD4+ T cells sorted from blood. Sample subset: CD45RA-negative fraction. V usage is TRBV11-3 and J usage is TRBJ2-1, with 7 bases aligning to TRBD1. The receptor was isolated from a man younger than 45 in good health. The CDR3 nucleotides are TGTGCCAGCAGCTTTGCCGACAGGGATGAGCAGTTCTTC. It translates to CASSFADRDEQFF. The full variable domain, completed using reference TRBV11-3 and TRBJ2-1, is EAGVVQSPRYKIIEKKQPVAFWCNPISGHNTLYWYLQNLGQGPELLIRYENEEAVDDSQLPKDRFSAERLKGVDSTLKIQPAELGDSAVYLCASSFADRDEQFFGPGTRLTVL.